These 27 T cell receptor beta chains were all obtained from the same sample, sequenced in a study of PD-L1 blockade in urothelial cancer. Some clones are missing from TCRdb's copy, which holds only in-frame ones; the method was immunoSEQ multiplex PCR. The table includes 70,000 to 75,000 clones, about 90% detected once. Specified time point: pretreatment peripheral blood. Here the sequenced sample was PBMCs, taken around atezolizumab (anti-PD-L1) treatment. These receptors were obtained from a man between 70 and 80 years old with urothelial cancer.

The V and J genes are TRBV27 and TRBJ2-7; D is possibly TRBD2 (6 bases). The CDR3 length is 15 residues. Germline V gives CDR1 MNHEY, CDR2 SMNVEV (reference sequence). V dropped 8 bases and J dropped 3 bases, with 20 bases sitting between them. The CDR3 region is CASGYESGFFYEQYF. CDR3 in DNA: TGTGCCAGCGGCTACGAGAGCGGGTTCTTCTACGAGCAGTACTTC.

The CDR3 protein is CAAVGGREGLVNEQFF. CDR3 DNA: TGTGCCGCAGTGGGGGGGCGGGAGGGCCTCGTGAATGAGCAGTTCTTC. The V and J genes are TRBV2 and TRBJ2-1; TRBD2 agrees at 9 bases. V shed 11 bases, J shed 7 bases, and the junction held 18 bases outside the gene matches. The CDR3 length is 16 residues. Germline CDR1 and CDR2: SNHLY and FYNNEI.

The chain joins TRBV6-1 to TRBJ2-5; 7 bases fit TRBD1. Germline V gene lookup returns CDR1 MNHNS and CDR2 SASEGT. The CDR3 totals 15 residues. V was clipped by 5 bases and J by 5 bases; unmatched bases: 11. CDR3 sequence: CASSFSTGALETQYF. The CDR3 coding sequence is TGTGCCAGCAGTTTTTCAACAGGGGCTTTGGAGACCCAGTACTTC.

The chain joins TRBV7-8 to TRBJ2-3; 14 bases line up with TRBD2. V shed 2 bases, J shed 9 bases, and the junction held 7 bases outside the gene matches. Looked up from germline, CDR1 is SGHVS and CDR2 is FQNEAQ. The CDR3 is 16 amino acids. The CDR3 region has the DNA TGTGCCAGCAGCTTACCGACCGGACTAGCGGGAGGCACGCAGTATTTT. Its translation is CASSLPTGLAGGTQYF.

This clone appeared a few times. DNA for the CDR3: TGCAGCGTTGGTAGCGGGAGCCTCGCCGGGGAGCTGTTTTTT. Encoded protein: CSVGSGSLAGELFF. The J gene is TRBJ2-2, the V gene TRBV29-1; 9 nucleotides match TRBD2. Trimming took 4 bases from V and 6 from J; bases not matched to a gene: 6. CDR1 is SQVTM, CDR2 ANQGSEA, per germline. The CDR3 contains 14 residues.

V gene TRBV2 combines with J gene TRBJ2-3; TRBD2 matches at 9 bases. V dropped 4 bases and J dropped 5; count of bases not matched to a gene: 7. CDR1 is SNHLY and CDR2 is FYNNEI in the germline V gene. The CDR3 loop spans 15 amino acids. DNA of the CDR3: TGTGCCAGCAGTGGCCTAGCGGGAAGAGTAGATACGCAGTATTTT. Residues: CASSGLAGRVDTQYF.

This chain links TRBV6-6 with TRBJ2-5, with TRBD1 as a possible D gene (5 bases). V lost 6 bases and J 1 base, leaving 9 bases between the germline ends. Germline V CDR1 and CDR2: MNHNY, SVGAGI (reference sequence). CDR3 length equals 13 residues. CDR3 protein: CASRLGAQETQYF. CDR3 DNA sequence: TGTGCCAGCAGGCTTGGGGCCCAAGAGACCCAGTACTTC.

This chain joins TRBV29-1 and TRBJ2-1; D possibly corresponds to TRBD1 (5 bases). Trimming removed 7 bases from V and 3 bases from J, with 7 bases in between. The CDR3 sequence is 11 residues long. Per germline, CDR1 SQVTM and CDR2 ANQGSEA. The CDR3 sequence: CSADSYNEQFF. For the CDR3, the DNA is TGCAGCGCCGACAGCTACAATGAGCAGTTCTTC.

The CDR3 loop is CASGEPEAFF. CDR3 coding DNA: TGTGCCAGCGGGGAGCCTGAAGCTTTCTTT. This sequence joins TRBV7-9 and TRBJ1-1, with D unresolved. V dropped 8 bases and J dropped 6 bases, with 7 bases sitting between them. This CDR3 is 10 amino acids long. Germline assignment: CDR1 SEHNR and CDR2 FQNEAQ (reference sequence).

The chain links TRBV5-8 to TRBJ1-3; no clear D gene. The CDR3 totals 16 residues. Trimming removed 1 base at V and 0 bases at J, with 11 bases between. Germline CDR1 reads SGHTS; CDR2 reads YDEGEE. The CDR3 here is CASSLSYPYSGNTIYF. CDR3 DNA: TGTGCCAGCAGCTTGAGTTATCCCTACTCTGGAAACACCATATATTTT.

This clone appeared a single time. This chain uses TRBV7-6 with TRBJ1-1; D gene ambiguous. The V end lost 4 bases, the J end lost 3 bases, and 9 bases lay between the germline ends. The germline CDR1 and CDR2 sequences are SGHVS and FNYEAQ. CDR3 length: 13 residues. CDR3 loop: CASSSRRDTEAFF. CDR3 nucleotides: TGTGCCAGCAGCTCCCGACGGGACACTGAAGCTTTCTTT.

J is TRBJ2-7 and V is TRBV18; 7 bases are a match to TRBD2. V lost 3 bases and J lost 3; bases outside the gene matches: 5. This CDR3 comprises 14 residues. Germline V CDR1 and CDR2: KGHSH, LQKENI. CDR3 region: CASSPRGGGYEQYF. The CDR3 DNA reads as TGTGCCAGCTCACCTCGCGGGGGAGGCTACGAGCAGTACTTC.

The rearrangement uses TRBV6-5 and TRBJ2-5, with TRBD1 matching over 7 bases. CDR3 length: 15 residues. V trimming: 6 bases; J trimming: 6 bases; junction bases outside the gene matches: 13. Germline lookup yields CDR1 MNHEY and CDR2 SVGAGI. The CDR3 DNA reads TGTGCCAGCAGGGACAGGATTGGGCCAGGAAAGACCCAGTACTTC. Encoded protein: CASRDRIGPGKTQYF.

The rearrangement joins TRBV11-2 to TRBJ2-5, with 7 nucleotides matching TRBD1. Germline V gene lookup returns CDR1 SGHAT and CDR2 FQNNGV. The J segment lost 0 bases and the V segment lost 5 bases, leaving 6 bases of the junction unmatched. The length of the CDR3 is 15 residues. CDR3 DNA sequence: TGTGCCAGCAGCCCCGGACAGGCGAACCAAGAGACCCAGTACTTC. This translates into CASSPGQANQETQYF.

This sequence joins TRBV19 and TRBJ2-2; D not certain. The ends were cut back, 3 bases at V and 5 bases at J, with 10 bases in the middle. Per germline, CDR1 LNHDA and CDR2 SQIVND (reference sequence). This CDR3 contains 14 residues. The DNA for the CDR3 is TGTGCCAGTAGTATCTCAGGCCGGACCGGGGAGCTGTTTTTT. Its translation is CASSISGRTGELFF. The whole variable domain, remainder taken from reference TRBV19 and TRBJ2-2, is DGGITQSPKYLFRKEGQNVTLSCEQNLNHDAMYWYRQDPGQGLRLIYYSQIVNDFQKGDIAEGYSVSREKKESFPLTVTSAQKNPTAFYLCASSISGRTGELFFGEGSRLTVL.

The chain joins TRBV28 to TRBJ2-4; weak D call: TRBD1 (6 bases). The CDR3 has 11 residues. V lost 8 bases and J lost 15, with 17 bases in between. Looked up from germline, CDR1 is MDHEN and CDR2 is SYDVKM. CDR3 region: CASQNQGIAYF. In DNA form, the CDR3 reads TGTGCCAGCCAAAACCAGGGGATTGCGTACTTC.

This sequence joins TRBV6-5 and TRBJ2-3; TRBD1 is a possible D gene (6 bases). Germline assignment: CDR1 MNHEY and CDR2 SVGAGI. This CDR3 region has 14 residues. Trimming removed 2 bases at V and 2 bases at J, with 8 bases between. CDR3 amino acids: CASSYDRNTDTQYF. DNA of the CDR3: TGTGCCAGCAGTTACGACAGGAACACAGATACGCAGTATTTT.

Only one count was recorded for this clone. This CDR3 is CASSLGQGTHEQYF. The DNA for the CDR3 is TGCGCCAGCAGCTTGGGACAGGGTACCCACGAGCAGTACTTC. The chain employs TRBV5-1 and TRBJ2-7, with TRBD1 matching 7 bases. V shed 0 bases, J shed 5 bases, and the junction held 5 bases outside the gene matches. The CDR3 has 14 amino acids. Per the germline V gene, CDR1 is SGHRS and CDR2 is YFSETQ.

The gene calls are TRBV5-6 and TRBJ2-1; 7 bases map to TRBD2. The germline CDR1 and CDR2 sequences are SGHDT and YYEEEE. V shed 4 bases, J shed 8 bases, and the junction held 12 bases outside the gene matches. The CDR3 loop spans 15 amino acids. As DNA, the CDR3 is TGTGCCAGCAGCCGCCTGGGAGCGGGACGAGATGAGCAGTTCTTC. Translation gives CASSRLGAGRDEQFF.

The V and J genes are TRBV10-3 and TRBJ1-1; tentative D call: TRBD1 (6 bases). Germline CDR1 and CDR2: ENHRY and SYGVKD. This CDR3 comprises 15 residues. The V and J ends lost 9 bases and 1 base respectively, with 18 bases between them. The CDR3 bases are TGTGCCATATCTCCTACAGGGCTTGGGAACACTGAAGCTTTCTTT. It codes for CAISPTGLGNTEAFF.

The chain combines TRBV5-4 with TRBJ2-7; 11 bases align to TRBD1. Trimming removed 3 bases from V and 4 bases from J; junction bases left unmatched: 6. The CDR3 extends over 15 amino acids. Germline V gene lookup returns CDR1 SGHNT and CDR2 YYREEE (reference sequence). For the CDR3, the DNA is TGTGCCAGCAGCTGGACAGGGGGCGCCGTGTACGAGCAGTACTTC. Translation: CASSWTGGAVYEQYF.

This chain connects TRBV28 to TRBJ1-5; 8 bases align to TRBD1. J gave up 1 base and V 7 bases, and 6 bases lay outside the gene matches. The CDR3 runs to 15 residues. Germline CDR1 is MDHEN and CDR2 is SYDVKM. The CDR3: CASTGQGGSNQPQHF. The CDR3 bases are TGTGCCAGCACCGGACAGGGTGGGAGCAATCAGCCCCAGCATTTT.

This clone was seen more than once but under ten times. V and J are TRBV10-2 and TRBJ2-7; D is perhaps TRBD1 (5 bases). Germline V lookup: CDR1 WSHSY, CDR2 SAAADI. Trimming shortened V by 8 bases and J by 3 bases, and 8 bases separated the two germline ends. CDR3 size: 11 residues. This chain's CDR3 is CASQGDYEQYF. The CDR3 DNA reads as TGCGCCAGCCAAGGGGACTACGAGCAGTACTTC.

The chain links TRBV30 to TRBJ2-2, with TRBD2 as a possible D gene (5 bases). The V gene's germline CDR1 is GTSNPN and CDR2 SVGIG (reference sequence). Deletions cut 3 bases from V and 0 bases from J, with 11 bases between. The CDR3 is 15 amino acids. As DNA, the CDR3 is TGTGCCTGGAGCAAGGAACTAGCGAACACCGGGGAGCTGTTTTTT. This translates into CAWSKELANTGELFF. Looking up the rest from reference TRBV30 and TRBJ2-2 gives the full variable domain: SQTIHQWPATLVQPVGSPLSLECTVEGTSNPNLYWYRQAAGRGLQLLFYSVGIGQISSEVPQNLSASRPQDRQFILSSKKLLLSDSGFYLCAWSKELANTGELFFGEGSRLTVL.

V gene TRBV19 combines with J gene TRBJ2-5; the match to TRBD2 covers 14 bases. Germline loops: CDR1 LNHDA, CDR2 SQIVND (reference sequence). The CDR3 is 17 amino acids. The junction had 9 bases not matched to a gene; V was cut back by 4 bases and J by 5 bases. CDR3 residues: CASSTPTSGRASETQYF. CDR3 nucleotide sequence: TGTGCCAGTAGTACCCCGACTAGCGGGAGGGCCAGTGAGACCCAGTACTTC.

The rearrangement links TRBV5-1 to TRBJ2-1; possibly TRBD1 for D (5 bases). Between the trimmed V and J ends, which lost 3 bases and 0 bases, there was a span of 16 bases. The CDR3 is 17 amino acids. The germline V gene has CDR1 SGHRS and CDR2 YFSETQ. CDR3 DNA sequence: TGCGCCAGCAGCTCGCTAAAGGGGCTTAGCTCCTACAATGAGCAGTTCTTC. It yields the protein CASSSLKGLSSYNEQFF.

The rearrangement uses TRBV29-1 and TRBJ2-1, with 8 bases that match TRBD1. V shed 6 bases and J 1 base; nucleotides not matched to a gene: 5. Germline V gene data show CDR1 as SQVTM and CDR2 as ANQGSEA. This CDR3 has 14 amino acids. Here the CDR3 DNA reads TGCAGCGTCCCTACAGGGGGTTCCTACAATGAGCAGTTCTTC. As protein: CSVPTGGSYNEQFF.